Below are 2 T cell receptor beta chains sequenced from a single sample in a study of tumor-infiltrating lymphocytes in primary liver carcinoma (dated 2017 in TCRdb). Blood RNA was extracted from unsorted whole blood using TRIzol reagent, and germline DNA was obtained with the DNeasy Blood & Tissue kit. These reads were obtained on an Illumina HiSeq 2500. Using a constant-region primer and ProtoScript II reverse transcriptase, TCRbeta-specific cDNA was reverse-transcribed from around 500 ng total RNA. TCRbeta libraries were built with three nested multiplex PCR rounds, a slightly modified ARM-PCR procedure. The first two PCR rounds used multiplex TRBV1-TRBV30 forward primers with a Cbeta reverse primer, each for approximately 11 cycles. The public reads were reprocessed in TCRdb via fastp at Q25 and MiXCR, keeping in-frame beta chains. Each entry merges the rows of one CDR3 protein and shows their most common DNA and genes. The sample includes about 310,000 distinct CDR3 sequences, with almost 60% observed a single time. The leading ten clones occupy over 15% of the sample.

Sequencing input: peripheral blood. These receptors came from a woman aged 25 to 39 with primary liver carcinoma and hepatitis B virus infection.

On this clonotype itself: A read error may be the cause here, since a much bigger clone is one base away. V gene TRBV12-3 or TRBV12-4 combines with J gene TRBJ2-2; weak D call: TRBD2 (5 bases). This CDR3 is built from 15 residues. The CDR3 DNA reads as TGTGCCAGCATAAAGGGAGTTCGGAACACCGAGGAGCTGTTTTTT. This codes for CASIKGVRNTEELFF.

This clonotype showed up just a few times. An end of the junction differs from the germline gene, which may be a read error. The CDR3 reads CANSLQEGGSYEQYF. In nucleotides, the CDR3 is TGTGCCAACAGTCTCCAGGAGGGGGGGTCCTACGAGCAGTACTTC. The rearrangement uses TRBV6-1 and TRBJ2-7; tentatively, D is TRBD2 (7 bases). Per germline, CDR1 MNHNS and CDR2 SASEGT. This CDR3 is built from 15 residues.